Below are 24 T cell receptor beta chains sequenced from a single sample in a study of Ad26.COV2.S vaccination and SARS-CoV-2 variants (TCRdb year 2021). The treatment or condition label, read with the paper, signifies: roughly 19 received Ad26.COV2.S at low or high dose, single or two shots; 5 received placebo; per-sample allocation not given. Repertoires of vaccine and placebo recipients were sequenced from samples collected on day 63 after the first injection. The library was built by means of the immunoSEQ multiplex PCR assay. What TCRdb holds here is the immuneACCESS table cut down to in-frame rearrangements. Part of the clones is not present; checked against another copy, under half of the missing clones reflect an unresolved V gene, and the others are unexplained. For this sample there are roughly 400,000 clones; around 90% appear just once. The top ten hold approximately 4.5% of the sample.

Specimen: peripheral blood, collected in a trial of Ad26.COV2.S vaccine versus placebo. The receptors originated from a person between 18 and 59 years old who received the Ad26.COV2.S COVID-19 vaccine or a placebo.

The chain has TRBV3-1 (or the pseudogene TRBV3-2) and TRBJ2-2; D is tentatively TRBD1 or TRBD2 (5 bases each). Trimming pared 1 base from V and 0 bases from J, leaving 9 bases between. Germline V CDR1 and CDR2: LGHDT, YNNKEL (reference sequence). This CDR3 is built from 16 residues. In DNA form, the CDR3 reads TGTGCCAGCAGCCAAGGAGGGGCAACGAACACCGGGGAGCTGTTTTTT. This gives the protein CASSQGGATNTGELFF.

The chain couples TRBV10-3 to TRBJ2-7; D is perhaps TRBD1 (6 bases). CDR1 is ENHRY, CDR2 SYGVKD, per germline. The length of the CDR3 is 15 residues. Trimming took off 1 base at V and 7 bases at J, with 17 bases between the two ends. CDR3 nucleotides: TGTGCCATCAGTGAGTTCCGGGACACCGCCGGGGAGCAGTACTTC. Residues: CAISEFRDTAGEQYF.

The chain employs TRBV27 and TRBJ1-5; no clear D. This CDR3 is 15 amino acids long. Germline V gives CDR1 MNHEY, CDR2 SMNVEV (reference sequence). V dropped 4 bases and J dropped 4 bases, with 14 bases sitting between them. In DNA form, the CDR3 reads TGTGCCAGCAGTTCCGTTGGGGTAATTAATCAGCCCCAGCATTTT. It encodes CASSSVGVINQPQHF.

The V call is TRBV6-5, the J call TRBJ2-5; D remains ambiguous. V was shortened by 6 bases and J by 1 base, with 12 bases between the two germline ends. Looked up from germline, CDR1 is MNHEY and CDR2 is SVGAGI. This CDR3 comprises 14 residues. CDR3 in DNA: TGTGCCAGCAGCGTCGCAGAATTCCAAGAGACCCAGTACTTC. Its protein is CASSVAEFQETQYF.

This chain connects TRBV28 to TRBJ2-3; no clear D gene. The length of the CDR3 is 16 residues. The V end lost 1 base, the J end lost 2 bases, and 13 bases lay between the germline ends. Germline V lookup: CDR1 MDHEN, CDR2 SYDVKM. CDR3 protein: CASSLFPPRNTDTQYF. The CDR3 DNA follows: TGTGCCAGCAGTTTATTCCCCCCGCGAAACACAGATACGCAGTATTTT.

This chain joins TRBV30 and TRBJ2-7; 8 nucleotides match TRBD1. This CDR3 contains 15 residues. Germline assignment: CDR1 GTSNPN and CDR2 SVGIG (reference sequence). J was trimmed by 4 bases and V by 0 bases; bases with no gene match: 8. The chain's CDR3 is CAWSVHNRGNYEQYF. CDR3 coding DNA: TGTGCCTGGAGTGTACATAACAGGGGGAATTACGAGCAGTACTTC.

The chain carries TRBV19 and TRBJ1-4, with D possibly matching TRBD1 (5 bases). This CDR3 is built from 14 residues. The V end was cut by 3 bases, the J end by 8 bases, with 13 bases between. Per germline, CDR1 LNHDA and CDR2 SQIVND (reference sequence). The CDR3 here is CASSMRGRDEKLFF. As DNA, the CDR3 is TGTGCCAGTAGTATGCGGGGACGGGACGAAAAACTGTTTTTT.

The V gene is TRBV5-1, the J gene TRBJ1-3; 7 positions match TRBD1. After removal of 3 bases from V and 0 bases from J, the junction contained 3 bases not matched to a gene. CDR1 is SGHRS, CDR2 YFSETQ, per germline. The CDR3 is 15 amino acids. Here the CDR3 reads CASSSTGASGNTIYF. CDR3 bases: TGCGCCAGCAGCTCCACAGGGGCCTCTGGAAACACCATATATTTT.

The rearrangement links TRBV27 to TRBJ2-3; D is uncertain. Germline CDR1 is MNHEY and CDR2 is SMNVEV (reference sequence). CDR3 size: 15 residues. V shed 0 bases and J shed 3 bases, with 10 bases lying between them. In DNA form, the CDR3 reads TGTGCCAGCAGTTTATCGACGAAAGGGACAGATACGCAGTATTTT. It is translated as CASSLSTKGTDTQYF.

This chain uses TRBV18 with TRBJ2-7; TRBD2 is a possible D gene (6 bases). From germline, CDR1 is KGHSH and CDR2 LQKENI. V lost 4 bases to trimming and J lost 7 bases, with 17 bases between them. This CDR3 contains 14 residues. CDR3 amino acids: CASSRAGRPTEQYF. The CDR3 region has the DNA TGTGCCAGCTCACGGGCGGGGAGACCTACGGAGCAGTACTTC.

The chain carries TRBV6-6 and TRBJ1-1; D gene uncertain. Trimming left V 0 bases short and J 1 base short, with 6 bases between. This CDR3 has 14 amino acids. Germline CDR1 and CDR2: MNHNY and SVGAGI (reference sequence). This chain's CDR3 is CASSYSWANTEAFF. CDR3 nucleotide sequence: TGTGCCAGCAGTTACTCGTGGGCGAACACTGAAGCTTTCTTT.

This clone has a single count. The rearrangement joins TRBV3-1 (or the pseudogene TRBV3-2) to TRBJ2-1, with 11 bases matching TRBD2. The CDR3 runs to 20 residues. Germline V gene data show CDR1 as LGHDT and CDR2 as YNNKEL (reference sequence). The V and J ends lost 0 bases and 2 bases, in that order; junction bases with no gene match: 12. This chain's CDR3 is CASSQDLLTVAGGPYNEQFF. CDR3 sequence (DNA): TGTGCCAGCAGCCAAGATCTCCTAACTGTAGCGGGAGGGCCCTACAATGAGCAGTTCTTC.

With respect to this clone: One end of the junction fails to match germline, which may point to a read error. The chain carries TRBV5-5 and TRBJ2-6; D is ambiguous. The CDR3 runs to 14 residues. Germline V lookup: CDR1 SGHKS, CDR2 YYEKEE (reference sequence). The CDR3 sequence is CASGEFSRANVLTF. The CDR3, as DNA: TGTGCCAGCGGAGAGTTCTCTAGGGCCAACGTCCTGACTTTC.

The J gene is TRBJ2-5, the V gene TRBV11-2, with TRBD2 matching over 14 bases. Germline V gene sequence: CDR1 SGHAT, CDR2 FQNNGV. Unmatched junction bases numbered 5, after V lost 4 bases and J lost 4 bases. The CDR3 sequence is 16 residues long. CDR3 sequence: CASSYTGTSGRETQYF. DNA for the CDR3: TGTGCCAGCAGCTATACCGGGACTAGCGGGAGAGAGACCCAGTACTTC.

This sequence joins TRBV27 and TRBJ2-7; the match to TRBD1 covers 10 bases. The CDR3 length is 12 residues. The germline gives CDR1 MNHEY, CDR2 SMNVEV (reference sequence). CDR3 sequence reads: CVSRQGAYEQYF. For the CDR3, the DNA is TGTGTCTCGAGACAGGGGGCTTACGAGCAGTACTTC.

The chain is built from TRBV18 and TRBJ2-6; D is unclear. The CDR3 is 15 residues long. Germline CDR1 KGHSH, CDR2 LQKENI. V was clipped by 6 bases and J by 2 bases, with 11 bases between them. The CDR3 nucleotides are TGTGCCAGCTCCCAGGCCGAGCCTGGGGCCAACGTCCTGACTTTC. Protein sequence: CASSQAEPGANVLTF.

The chain links TRBV4-2 to TRBJ1-1; TRBD1 agrees at 8 bases. Looked up from germline, CDR1 is LGHNA and CDR2 is YNFKEQ. The CDR3 contains 15 residues. V dropped 3 bases and J dropped 1; count of bases not matched to a gene: 4. CDR3 in DNA: TGTGCCAGCAGCCACCTGGACAGGGAGAACACTGAAGCTTTCTTT. As protein: CASSHLDRENTEAFF.

The J gene is TRBJ1-4, the V gene TRBV6-5, with D maybe TRBD1 (6 bases). This CDR3 region has 15 residues. Germline loops: CDR1 MNHEY, CDR2 SVGAGI. V was cut by 0 bases and J by 2 bases, with 7 bases left in between. CDR3: CASSYSQGTNEKLFF. Here the CDR3 DNA reads TGTGCCAGCAGTTACTCTCAGGGGACTAATGAAAAACTGTTTTTT.

The chain has TRBV2 and TRBJ1-4; TRBD1 agrees at 7 bases. V trimming: 3 bases; J trimming: 10 bases; junction bases outside the gene matches: 8. The CDR3 covers 14 residues. Germline CDR1 is SNHLY and CDR2 is FYNNEI. As DNA, the CDR3 is TGTGCCAGCAGTGAGAACACAGGGGATGGAAAACTGTTTTTT. This sequence encodes CASSENTGDGKLFF.

This chain links TRBV7-2 with TRBJ2-7, with TRBD1 matching over 8 bases. J lost 2 bases, V lost 4 bases, and 4 bases had no gene match. Per the germline V gene, CDR1 is SGHTA and CDR2 is FQGNSA. This CDR3 is built from 14 residues. CDR3 bases: TGTGCCAGCAGCTCGCGACAGGGGCCCTACGAGCAGTACTTC. Its translation: CASSSRQGPYEQYF.

In its sample, this clone was seen a few times. The V call is TRBV7-7, the J call TRBJ2-1; 13 nucleotides align to TRBD2. V lost 2 bases to trimming and J lost 5 bases; unmatched junction nucleotides: 15. This CDR3 region has 20 residues. Germline CDR1 SSHAT, CDR2 FNYEAQ (reference sequence). This CDR3 reads CASSLRVPTSGRDTNNEQFF. CDR3 in DNA: TGTGCCAGCAGCTTAAGAGTCCCAACTAGCGGGAGGGATACTAACAATGAGCAGTTCTTC.

This chain connects TRBV27 to TRBJ1-6, with a possible D match to TRBD1 (6 bases). Deletions cut 0 bases from V and 9 bases from J, with 12 bases between. The CDR3 is 15 residues long. Germline assignment: CDR1 MNHEY and CDR2 SMNVEV (reference sequence). The CDR3 loop reads CASSLSGGGGSPLHF. DNA of the CDR3: TGTGCCAGCAGTTTATCTGGTGGAGGGGGTTCACCCCTCCACTTT.

The chain couples TRBV6-6 to TRBJ2-6; tentatively, D is TRBD1 (5 bases). The V and J ends lost 2 bases and 2 bases respectively, with 10 bases between them. The germline V gene encodes CDR1 MNHNY and CDR2 SVGAGI (reference sequence). The CDR3 sequence is 16 residues long. CDR3 region: CASSYATDPGANVLTF. CDR3 DNA: TGTGCCAGCAGTTACGCGACAGATCCTGGGGCCAACGTCCTGACTTTC.

CDR3 sequence reads: CASSQGRTEAFF. The CDR3 nucleotides read TGTGCCAGCAGCCAAGGAAGAACTGAAGCTTTCTTT. The chain joins TRBV3-1 (or the pseudogene TRBV3-2) to TRBJ1-1; D gene unclear. The V gene lost 1 base and the J gene lost 5 bases, with 5 bases spanning the gap. There are 12 residues in the CDR3. Germline CDR1 is LGHDT and CDR2 is YNNKEL (reference sequence).